This T cell receptor beta chain was identified during a study of T cell repertoires in cytomegalovirus infection. Notes on this clonotype: Its antigen is unidentified.

The V gene end was trimmed by 6 bases and the J gene end by 4 bases; junction bases not matched to a gene: 7. Looked up from germline, CDR1 is MGHRA and CDR2 is YSYEKL. The CDR3 is made up of 15 amino acids. TCRdb re-called the reads with MiXCR, one entry per CDR3 protein. Of 450,000 to 600,000 distinct CDR3 sequences in the sample, approximately 40% are singletons; the top ten hold around 45%. Source: cultured PBMCs, taken from culture after CMV antigen stimulation. This TCR was recovered from a human donor in good health (CMV status not recorded). Some clones in this sample may be carry-over from other donors' samples. This chain links TRBV4-1 with TRBJ2-2; 8 nucleotides agree with TRBD1. This CDR3 is CASRLRGLGTGELFF. The CDR3 DNA follows: TGCGCCAGCAGGCTCAGGGGGCTGGGCACCGGGGAGCTGTTTTTT.